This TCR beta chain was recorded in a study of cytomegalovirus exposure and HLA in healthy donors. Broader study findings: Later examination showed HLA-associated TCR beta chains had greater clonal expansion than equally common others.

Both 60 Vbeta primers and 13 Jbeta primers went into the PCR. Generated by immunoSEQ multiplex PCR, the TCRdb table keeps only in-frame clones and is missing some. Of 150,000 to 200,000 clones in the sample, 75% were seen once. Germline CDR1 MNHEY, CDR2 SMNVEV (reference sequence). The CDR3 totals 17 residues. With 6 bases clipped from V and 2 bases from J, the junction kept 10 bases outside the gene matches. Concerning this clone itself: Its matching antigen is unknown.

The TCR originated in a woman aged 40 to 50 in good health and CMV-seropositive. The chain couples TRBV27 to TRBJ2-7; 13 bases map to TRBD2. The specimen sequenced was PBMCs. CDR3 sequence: CASRTRTSGSYAYEQYF. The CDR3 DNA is TGTGCCAGCAGAACCCGGACTAGCGGGAGTTACGCCTACGAGCAGTACTTC.